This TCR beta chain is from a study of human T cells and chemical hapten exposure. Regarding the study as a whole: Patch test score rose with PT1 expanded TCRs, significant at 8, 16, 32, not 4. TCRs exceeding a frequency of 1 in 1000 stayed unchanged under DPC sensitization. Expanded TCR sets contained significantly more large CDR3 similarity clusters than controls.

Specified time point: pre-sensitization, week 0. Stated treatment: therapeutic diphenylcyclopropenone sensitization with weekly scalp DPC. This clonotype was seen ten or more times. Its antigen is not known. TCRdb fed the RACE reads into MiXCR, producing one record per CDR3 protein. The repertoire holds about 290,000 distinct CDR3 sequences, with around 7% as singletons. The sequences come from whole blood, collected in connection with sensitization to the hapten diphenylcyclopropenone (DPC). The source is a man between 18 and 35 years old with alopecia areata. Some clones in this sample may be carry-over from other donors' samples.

CDR3 coding DNA: TGTGCCATCAGTGAGTACAGAGAGCAGTACTTC. Translation: CAISEYREQYF. The chain employs TRBV10-3 and TRBJ2-7; D uncertain. From germline, CDR1 is ENHRY and CDR2 SYGVKD. This CDR3 comprises 11 residues. Trimming removed 1 base at V and 7 bases at J, with 5 bases between.